Presented here are 14 T cell receptor beta chains from one specimen sequenced in a study of control samples from healthy donors and cancer patients (dated by TCRdb to 2020 to 2021). Library creation used the immunoSEQ multiplex PCR assay. What TCRdb holds here is the immuneACCESS table cut down to in-frame rearrangements. Part of the clones is not present; checked against another copy, under half of the missing clones reflect an unresolved V gene, and the others are unexplained. This sample lists 150,000 to 170,000 clones; roughly 94% were detected once. The top ten constitute around 5.4% of the sample. Sequencing was done on a sample of blood. Receptor source: a man in his forties in good health.

In DNA, the CDR3 is TGTGCCAGCATTCTAGGGGGGGGGCAAGCTTTCTTT. It encodes CASILGGGQAFF. This sequence joins TRBV6-6 and TRBJ1-1, with D possibly TRBD1 on 6 matching bases. V gave up 7 bases and J gave up 9 bases, with 15 bases separating them. The germline V gene encodes CDR1 MNHNY and CDR2 SVGAGI (reference sequence). The CDR3 spans 12 residues.

This rearrangement joins TRBV18 to TRBJ2-3, with 10 bases fitting TRBD2. In germline, CDR1 is KGHSH, CDR2 LQKENI. V trimming: 1 base; J trimming: 2 bases; junction bases outside the gene matches: 3. The CDR3 runs 16 residues. The CDR3 sequence: CASSPHTSGDTDTQYF. The DNA for the CDR3 is TGTGCCAGCTCACCACATACTAGCGGGGACACAGATACGCAGTATTTT.

The chain recombines TRBV7-2 with TRBJ1-1, with D possibly TRBD1 on 6 matching bases. Per germline, CDR1 SGHTA and CDR2 FQGNSA. Trimming stripped 4 bases from V and 1 base from J, with 16 bases between. CDR3 length equals 16 residues. The CDR3 loop is CASSSFLRTENTEAFF. For the CDR3, the DNA is TGTGCCAGCAGCTCCTTCCTGAGGACAGAGAACACTGAAGCTTTCTTT.

The V gene is TRBV7-2, the J gene TRBJ1-6; no definite D call. V dropped 4 bases and J dropped 7 bases, with 11 bases sitting between them. Germline V gene sequence: CDR1 SGHTA, CDR2 FQGNSA. The CDR3 loop spans 14 amino acids. The CDR3, as DNA: TGTGCCAGCAGCTCCCCTCTGGTAAATTCACCCCTCCACTTT. Translation gives CASSSPLVNSPLHF.

In the case of this clone: This specimen includes other DNA sequences encoding the same CDR3. This rearrangement joins TRBV5-1 to TRBJ2-2; no clear D. Trimming removed 2 bases from V and 2 bases from J, with 1 base in between. The CDR3 is 12 amino acids. Germline CDR1 and CDR2: SGHRS and YFSETQ. CDR3 in amino acids: CASSFNTGELFF. The CDR3 DNA follows: TGCGCCAGCAGCTTCAACACCGGGGAGCTGTTTTTT. Looking up the rest from reference TRBV5-1 and TRBJ2-2 gives the full variable domain: KAGVTQTPRYLIKTRGQQVTLSCSPISGHRSVSWYQQTPGQGLQFLFEYFSETQRNKGNFPGRFSGRQFSNSRSEMNVSTLELGDSALYLCASSFNTGELFFGEGSRLTVL.

As regards this clone: Sequence at one end of the junction differs from germline and may be a read error. The genes are TRBV11-2 and TRBJ2-7; 7 bases agree with TRBD1. There are 13 residues in the CDR3. Germline V CDR1 and CDR2: SGHAT, FQNNGV. For the CDR3, the DNA is TGTGCCAGCAGACCTACAGGGGAGTTCAAAGGGCACTTC. Amino acids: CASRPTGEFKGHF.

The chain is built from TRBV4-1 and TRBJ1-5; 7 bases fit TRBD1. CDR3 length: 15 amino acids. Losses at the gene ends were 1 base for V and 5 bases for J; bases not matched to a gene: 5. Germline-derived CDR1 and CDR2 are MGHRA and YSYEKL. The CDR3 sequence is CASSQVSTGDQPQHF. The CDR3 nucleotides read TGCGCCAGCAGCCAAGTCTCAACAGGGGATCAGCCCCAGCATTTT.

The gene calls are TRBV30 and TRBJ2-7; 13 bases agree with TRBD2. The V gene's germline CDR1 is GTSNPN and CDR2 SVGIG (reference sequence). Trimming took 5 bases from V and 6 from J; bases not matched to a gene: 10. CDR3 length equals 15 residues. This CDR3 is CAWGLAGAMATEQYF. DNA for the CDR3: TGTGCCTGGGGACTAGCGGGGGCCATGGCCACCGAGCAGTACTTC.

The chain carries TRBV29-1 and TRBJ2-7; D possibly corresponds to TRBD1 (5 bases). The V and J ends lost 7 bases and 3 bases respectively, with 10 bases between them. In germline, CDR1 is SQVTM, CDR2 ANQGSEA. The CDR3 totals 11 residues. CDR3 DNA sequence: TGCAGCGCCGGCGACAGCTACGAGCAGTACTTC. Amino acid sequence: CSAGDSYEQYF.

The chain joins TRBV11-2 to TRBJ2-5, with 10 bases identical to TRBD1. CDR1 is SGHAT, CDR2 FQNNGV, per germline. The length of the CDR3 is 15 residues. The V segment lost 5 bases and the J segment 5 bases; nucleotides outside the gene matches: 8. The CDR3 sequence is CASSPRQGARETQYF. Written as DNA, the CDR3 is TGTGCCAGCAGCCCCCGACAGGGGGCACGGGAGACCCAGTACTTC.

This clone appeared once. The chain couples TRBV5-1 to TRBJ1-4; D unresolved. From germline, CDR1 is SGHRS and CDR2 YFSETQ. The CDR3 sequence is 14 residues long. Trimming took off 4 bases at V and 6 bases at J, with 13 bases between the two ends. CDR3 residues: CASSPEWADEKLFF. CDR3 DNA: TGCGCCAGCAGCCCCGAATGGGCCGATGAAAAACTGTTTTTT.

This clone was counted once. V usage is TRBV11-2 and J usage is TRBJ1-2; 8 positions match TRBD1. Looked up from germline, CDR1 is SGHAT and CDR2 is FQNNGV. The CDR3 runs 14 residues. The junction had 6 bases not matched to a gene; V was cut back by 5 bases and J by 4 bases. Here the CDR3 reads CASSIRDRLYGYTF. CDR3 nucleotide sequence: TGTGCCAGCAGCATCCGGGACAGGCTCTATGGCTACACCTTC.

The chain couples TRBV11-2 to TRBJ1-2; D unclear. Germline CDR1 is SGHAT and CDR2 is FQNNGV. CDR3 length equals 17 residues. V shed 1 base and J shed 4 bases, with 19 bases lying between them. CDR3 sequence: CASSLVAGPQFGYGYTF. The CDR3, as DNA: TGTGCCAGCAGCTTAGTGGCGGGCCCCCAGTTTGGCTATGGCTACACCTTC.

V gene TRBV6-6 combines with J gene TRBJ1-2; 7 nucleotides match TRBD1. CDR3 size: 14 residues. V was clipped by 5 bases and J by 8 bases; unmatched bases: 11. Germline CDR1 and CDR2: MNHNY and SVGAGI (reference sequence). CDR3 sequence reads: CASSPGGQGGGYTF. The CDR3 DNA sequence: TGTGCCAGCAGTCCGGGAGGCCAGGGGGGAGGCTACACCTTC.